These 30 T cell receptor beta chains came from one sample sequenced in a study of regulatory T cells in long-lasting Graves disease (dated by TCRdb to the early 2020s). The method behind the library was multiplex PCR. TCRdb lists the instrument as Illumina HiSeq 4000. CDR3 regions were amplified by Arm-PCR with iRepertoire HTBI primers to construct TCR beta libraries. TCRdb took the public reads, trimmed them with fastp at Q25, ran MiXCR for clone calling and kept in-frame beta chains. Duplicate CDR3 protein sequences are folded into a single record with the most common DNA and genes. Present in this sample are 510,000 or so distinct CDR3 sequences, approximately 12% of which were seen just once. 8.9% of the sample belongs to the ten largest clones. The time point label for this specimen denotes: newly diagnosed GD, antithyroid drugs for less than 3 months. RNA was extracted from PBMCs in TRIzol for both TCR sequencing and RNA sequencing.

These sequences were also reported in another study, on T cells in Graves' hyperthyroidism and ophthalmopathy.

This sample comprised peripheral blood mononuclear cells (PBMCs), obtained at new diagnosis, from a patient treated with antithyroid drugs. These receptor sequences come from a young woman with Graves disease. Donor details come from another sample of the same person, matched by shared clones.

This clonotype was seen ten or more times. CDR3 in DNA: TGTGCCAGCAGCCAAGTCTACAATGAGCAGTTCTTC. It encodes CASSQVYNEQFF. V usage is TRBV3-1 and J usage is TRBJ2-1; D ambiguous. The CDR3 extends over 12 amino acids. In germline, CDR1 is LGHDT, CDR2 YNNKEL (reference sequence). V was clipped by 1 base and J by 3 bases, with 1 base between them.

This clonotype was picked up many times. The rearrangement joins TRBV18 to TRBJ2-5; the match to TRBD1 covers 7 bases. Per germline, CDR1 KGHSH and CDR2 LQKENI. This CDR3 contains 15 residues. Unmatched junction bases numbered 3, after V lost 1 base and J lost 1 base. The CDR3 protein is CASSPLDRSQETQYF. The CDR3 nucleotides are TGTGCCAGCTCACCACTGGACAGGTCCCAAGAGACCCAGTACTTC.

This rearrangement joins TRBV4-2 to TRBJ1-6; unclear D gene. Per germline, CDR1 LGHNA and CDR2 YNFKEQ. V lost 2 bases to trimming and J lost 0 bases, with 8 bases between them. The CDR3 is 16 amino acids. The CDR3 sequence: CASSQRQSSYNSPLHF. The CDR3 region has the DNA TGTGCCAGCAGCCAACGCCAGAGCTCCTATAATTCACCCCTCCACTTT.

The chain is built from TRBV5-4 and TRBJ2-7; a possible D gene is TRBD2 (6 bases). This CDR3 is built from 13 residues. V gave up 7 bases and J gave up 2 bases, with 13 bases separating them. CDR1 is SGHNT and CDR2 is YYREEE in the germline V gene (reference sequence). DNA for the CDR3: TGTGCCAGCTTTAGGGGCGGGACCTACGAGCAGTACTTC. It is translated as CASFRGGTYEQYF.

Turning to this clonotype: A read error may be the cause here, since a much bigger clone is one base away. The rearrangement links TRBV7-8 to TRBJ2-7; 7 bases are a match to TRBD2. The V and J ends lost 5 bases and 3 bases, in that order; junction bases with no gene match: 7. The germline V gene has CDR1 SGHVS and CDR2 FQNEAQ. The CDR3 runs 14 residues. The chain's CDR3 is CASSSRRGDYEQYF. CDR3 sequence (DNA): TGTGCCAGCAGCAGCCGACGGGGGGACTACGAGCAGTACTTC.

The sample holds many counts of this clonotype. The chain combines TRBV6-1 with TRBJ1-1; D remains unclear. Germline V gives CDR1 MNHNS, CDR2 SASEGT. The CDR3 totals 14 residues. Trimming stripped 6 bases from V and 0 bases from J, with 11 bases between. The DNA of the CDR3 is TGTGCCAGCAGCCACCTTCTAATGAACACTGAAGCTTTCTTT. It translates to CASSHLLMNTEAFF.

This clonotype was detected a few times. The chain has TRBV4-1 and TRBJ2-3, with 7 bases fitting TRBD2. V dropped 2 bases and J dropped 0; count of bases not matched to a gene: 8. Germline V gene sequence: CDR1 MGHRA, CDR2 YSYEKL. The CDR3 length is 17 residues. CDR3 sequence: CASSQLLAVISTDTQYF. As DNA, the CDR3 is TGCGCCAGCAGCCAACTTCTAGCGGTTATTAGCACAGATACGCAGTATTTT.

This clonotype was counted at least ten times. V usage is TRBV20-1 and J usage is TRBJ2-1; D may be TRBD2 (6 bases). CDR1 and CDR2 (germline): DFQATT, SNEGSKA (reference sequence). Trimming pared 0 bases from V and 2 bases from J, leaving 11 bases between. This CDR3 comprises 15 residues. CDR3 loop: CSARDGGGTYNEQFF. CDR3 DNA sequence: TGCAGTGCTAGAGATGGTGGAGGGACCTACAATGAGCAGTTCTTC.

This clonotype has just a few counts. The chain joins TRBV7-8 to TRBJ2-7; D unclear. V was shortened by 6 bases and J by 5 bases, with 11 bases between the two germline ends. In germline, CDR1 is SGHVS, CDR2 FQNEAQ. The CDR3 is 12 residues long. The CDR3 DNA follows: TGTGCCAGCAGATCTCCTTCAAACGAGCAGTACTTC. Amino acids: CASRSPSNEQYF.

This clonotype was counted many times. The chain couples TRBV6-1 to TRBJ2-7; D may be TRBD2 (6 bases). CDR1 is MNHNS and CDR2 is SASEGT in the germline V gene. The CDR3 is made up of 15 amino acids. Trimming left V 6 bases short and J 4 bases short, with 19 bases between. The DNA of the CDR3 is TGTGCCAGCAGCCCCCCCGGGAGCACCTATTACGAGCAGTACTTC. Protein product: CASSPPGSTYYEQYF.

Ten or more counts support this clonotype. V usage is TRBV24-1 and J usage is TRBJ1-4; TRBD1 matches at 7 bases. Per the germline V gene, CDR1 is KGHDR and CDR2 is SFDVKD. CDR3 length: 13 amino acids. V lost 12 bases to trimming and J lost 7 bases; unmatched junction nucleotides: 10. Here the CDR3 reads CAPVAQGGEKLFF. The CDR3 DNA follows: TGTGCCCCCGTCGCCCAGGGGGGTGAAAAACTGTTTTTT.

Ten or more counts support this clonotype. The chain is built from TRBV2 and TRBJ2-6; TRBD1 matches at 10 bases. CDR1 is SNHLY and CDR2 is FYNNEI in the germline V gene. The CDR3 runs 16 residues. V gave up 7 bases and J gave up 0 bases; unmatched junction bases: 3. Written as DNA, the CDR3 is TGTGCCAGCACGGGACAGGGGAACTCTGGGGCCAACGTCCTGACTTTC. Residues: CASTGQGNSGANVLTF. Based on the CDR3 plus reference TRBV2 and TRBJ2-6, the full variable domain is EPEVTQTPSHQVTQMGQEVILRCVPISNHLYFYWYRQILGQKVEFLVSFYNNEISEKSEIFDDQFSVERPDGSNFTLKIRSTKLEDSAMYFCASTGQGNSGANVLTFGAGSRLTVL.

Ten or more counts support this clonotype. The chain links TRBV28 to TRBJ1-6; possibly TRBD1 for D (5 bases). The CDR3 loop spans 16 amino acids. Germline values: CDR1 MDHEN, CDR2 SYDVKM. V was pared by 4 bases and J by 7 bases, with 17 bases between. CDR3 in DNA: TGTGCCAGCAGTTGGCCTGGGACGGGAGGAAATTCACCCCTCCACTTT. It codes for CASSWPGTGGNSPLHF.

This clonotype was recorded at least ten times. V usage is TRBV28 and J usage is TRBJ1-5, with D maybe TRBD1 (6 bases). V lost 5 bases and J 6 bases, leaving 23 bases between the germline ends. CDR1 and CDR2 from the germline V gene are MDHEN and SYDVKM. The length of the CDR3 is 17 residues. CDR3 protein: CASSRRTWGRLGQPQHF. The CDR3 DNA reads TGTGCCAGCAGTCGTCGTACGTGGGGGCGCCTTGGTCAGCCCCAGCATTTT. The complete variable domain, with remaining parts taken from reference TRBV28 and TRBJ1-5, reads DVKVTQSSRYLVKRTGEKVFLECVQDMDHENMFWYRQDPGLGLRLIYFSYDVKMKEKGDIPEGYSVSREKKERFSLILESASTNQTSMYLCASSRRTWGRLGQPQHFGDGTRLSIL.

Many counts were recorded for this clonotype. This rearrangement joins TRBV7-9 to TRBJ1-1; tentatively, D is TRBD1 (5 bases). There are 15 residues in the CDR3. CDR1 and CDR2 (germline): SEHNR, FQNEAQ (reference sequence). The V gene lost 1 base and the J gene lost 0 bases, with 9 bases spanning the gap. The CDR3 DNA follows: TGTGCCAGCAGCTTAGGAGGGGCTATGAACACTGAAGCTTTCTTT. It specifies CASSLGGAMNTEAFF.

Ten or more counts support this clonotype. This chain links TRBV6-1 with TRBJ2-2, with a tentative D call TRBD2 (6 bases). Trimming took 6 bases from V and 6 from J, leaving 17 bases between them. CDR1 is MNHNS and CDR2 is SASEGT in the germline V gene. This CDR3 is built from 15 residues. The CDR3 DNA reads as TGTGCCAGCAGACTAACCTCCCCTAGCGCCGGGGAGCTGTTTTTT. It codes for CASRLTSPSAGELFF.

This clonotype showed up many times. V is TRBV15 and J is TRBJ2-3, with D unresolved. V was cut by 5 bases and J by 5 bases, with 8 bases left in between. The CDR3 sequence is 12 residues long. From germline, CDR1 is LNHNV and CDR2 YYDKDF (reference sequence). The CDR3 loop is CATSRDRDTQYF. CDR3 DNA sequence: TGTGCCACCAGCCGCGACCGAGATACGCAGTATTTT.

The chain combines TRBV28 with TRBJ1-5, with D perhaps TRBD1 (5 bases). This CDR3 contains 16 residues. Trimming cost V 3 bases and J 3 bases, with 15 bases left between them. The germline V gene encodes CDR1 MDHEN and CDR2 SYDVKM. The CDR3 is CASSLGLNGVNQPQHF. CDR3 nucleotides: TGTGCCAGCAGTTTGGGGCTCAACGGGGTCAATCAGCCCCAGCATTTT.

This clonotype came up many times. CDR3 nucleotide sequence: TGTGCCAGCAGCTTAACTCGGCTCAACTATGGCTACACCTTC. Translated, it gives CASSLTRLNYGYTF. The V and J genes are TRBV7-9 and TRBJ1-2; D gene unclear. CDR1 and CDR2 (germline): SEHNR, FQNEAQ (reference sequence). The CDR3 has 14 residues. The V end was cut by 2 bases, the J end by 2 bases, with 9 bases between.

The table lists this clonotype with many counts. The chain combines TRBV28 with TRBJ1-1; a possible D gene is TRBD1 (6 bases). CDR3 size: 14 residues. Looked up from germline, CDR1 is MDHEN and CDR2 is SYDVKM. Trimming shortened V by 4 bases and J by 3 bases, and 12 bases separated the two germline ends. The DNA of the CDR3 is TGTGCCAGCAGTTCTCCGGGGGCGGACACTGAAGCTTTCTTT. Translation: CASSSPGADTEAFF.

This sequence joins TRBV19 and TRBJ2-5; 12 bases fit TRBD2. The ends lost 6 bases at V and 4 bases at J; junction bases unmatched: 6. The germline V gene encodes CDR1 LNHDA and CDR2 SQIVND (reference sequence). The CDR3 contains 15 residues. The CDR3 is CASRGTSGSLETQYF. The CDR3 nucleotides are TGTGCCAGTAGGGGGACTAGCGGGTCGCTAGAGACCCAGTACTTC.

This clonotype has just a few counts. The genes are TRBV4-3 and TRBJ2-3, with 12 bases matching TRBD2. Losses at the gene ends were 1 base for V and 4 bases for J; bases not matched to a gene: 9. Germline-derived CDR1 and CDR2 are LGHNA and YSLEER. There are 18 residues in the CDR3. The CDR3 region has the DNA TGCGCCAGCAGCCAAGGGAGCCCGACTAGCGGGAGATCAGATACGCAGTATTTT. This codes for CASSQGSPTSGRSDTQYF.

This clonotype was observed at least ten times. CDR3 sequence (DNA): TGTGCCAGCTCACCAAACCGGAAGGGGATTCAGTACTTC. Amino acid sequence: CASSPNRKGIQYF. This chain uses TRBV18 with TRBJ2-4; weak D call: TRBD1 (5 bases). V lost 2 bases and J 10 bases, leaving 12 bases between the germline ends. CDR1 and CDR2 from the germline V gene are KGHSH and LQKENI. The CDR3 consists of 13 residues.

This clonotype has a count of ten or more. The chain combines TRBV11-2 with TRBJ2-6; 8 bases align to TRBD1. With 1 base clipped from V and 4 bases from J, the junction kept 3 bases outside the gene matches. Looked up from germline, CDR1 is SGHAT and CDR2 is FQNNGV. The CDR3 runs 16 residues. In nucleotides, the CDR3 is TGTGCCAGCAGCTTAGGCCAGGGGGCCGGGGCCAACGTCCTGACTTTC. Its translation: CASSLGQGAGANVLTF.

This clonotype has at least ten counts. This chain connects TRBV7-3 to TRBJ2-2; 9 positions match TRBD2. Germline V lookup: CDR1 SGHTA, CDR2 FQGTGA. The CDR3 runs to 13 residues. V shed 6 bases and J 6 bases; nucleotides not matched to a gene: 2. For the CDR3, the DNA is TGTGCCAGCAGACTAGCGGGTCCCGGGGAGCTGTTTTTT. Protein product: CASRLAGPGELFF.

This clonotype was seen a few times. V usage is TRBV5-6 and J usage is TRBJ2-1, with D possibly being TRBD1 (6 bases). The CDR3 length is 14 residues. The ends were cut back, 1 base at V and 9 bases at J, with 14 bases in the middle. Germline V gene lookup returns CDR1 SGHDT and CDR2 YYEEEE. CDR3 loop: CASSLLQGTGEQFF. The DNA for the CDR3 is TGTGCCAGCAGCTTGTTACAGGGAACCGGTGAGCAGTTCTTC.

This clonotype was detected ten times or more. The chain is built from TRBV27 and TRBJ1-1; no firm D call. Trimming cost V 3 bases and J 3 bases, with 14 bases left between them. The V gene's germline CDR1 is MNHEY and CDR2 SMNVEV (reference sequence). The length of the CDR3 is 15 residues. CDR3 in DNA: TGTGCCAGCAGTTTCCTTGCCACTGGGGACACTGAAGCTTTCTTT. Amino acids: CASSFLATGDTEAFF.

This clonotype has only a few counts. CDR3 sequence reads: CASSPITQGSNTEAFF. The CDR3 nucleotides read TGTGCCAGCAGTCCGATAACCCAAGGATCGAACACTGAAGCTTTCTTT. The V gene is TRBV6-1, the J gene TRBJ1-1; the D is unclear. This CDR3 contains 16 residues. V dropped 5 bases and J dropped 1 base, with 17 bases sitting between them. Germline CDR1 reads MNHNS; CDR2 reads SASEGT.

This clonotype was seen a handful of times. This chain connects TRBV7-9 to TRBJ2-3; weak D call: TRBD2 (5 bases). CDR1 SEHNR and CDR2 FQNEAQ come from the germline V gene (reference sequence). The CDR3 covers 15 residues. The ends were cut back, 4 bases at V and 2 bases at J, with 13 bases in the middle. CDR3 residues: CASSSSGVFTDTQYF. For the CDR3, the DNA is TGTGCCAGCAGCTCTTCCGGGGTATTCACAGATACGCAGTATTTT.

This clonotype was seen a few times. The chain is built from TRBV5-8 and TRBJ2-2; D unclear. V lost 2 bases and J 7 bases, leaving 3 bases between the germline ends. The germline gives CDR1 SGHTS, CDR2 YDEGEE. The CDR3 has 11 amino acids. In nucleotides, the CDR3 is TGTGCCAGCAGCTTCCGCGGGGAGCTGTTTTTT. Residues: CASSFRGELFF.